The 24 T cell receptor beta chains presented below share a single source sample, sequenced in a study of radiotherapy plus CTLA-4 blockade in lung cancer. Measured with immunoSEQ multiplex PCR; TCRdb has only the in-frame clones, and not every one. The sample includes approximately 40,000 clones, just under 75% of them seen just once. The sample was peripheral blood, taken from a patient treated with radiotherapy plus ipilimumab. The receptors stem from a human donor with non-small cell lung cancer who had stable disease on radiotherapy plus ipilimumab.

This chain links TRBV29-1 with TRBJ2-3; 7 nucleotides align to TRBD1. V was clipped by 5 bases and J by 2 bases; unmatched bases: 4. This CDR3 has 13 amino acids. CDR1 and CDR2 from the germline V gene are SQVTM and ANQGSEA. The CDR3 loop is CSVTGAYTDTQYF. The DNA for the CDR3 is TGCAGCGTTACAGGGGCCTACACAGATACGCAGTATTTT.

The chain uses TRBV7-9 and TRBJ2-2; 7 positions agree with TRBD1. The germline CDR1 and CDR2 sequences are SEHNR and FQNEAQ (reference sequence). This CDR3 comprises 15 residues. Trimming removed 4 bases from V and 1 base from J; junction bases left unmatched: 3. Written as DNA, the CDR3 is TGTGCCAGCAGCTGGGGACAGCTGAACACCGGGGAGCTGTTTTTT. It yields the protein CASSWGQLNTGELFF.

The rearrangement links TRBV9 to TRBJ1-1; 7 nucleotides agree with TRBD1. Per germline, CDR1 SGDLS and CDR2 YYNGEE. The V gene end was trimmed by 4 bases and the J gene end by 10 bases; junction bases not matched to a gene: 10. The CDR3 is made up of 13 amino acids. The CDR3 protein is CASSSTSAGGAFF. The CDR3 bases are TGTGCCAGCAGCTCCACCTCGGCAGGGGGAGCTTTCTTT.

The chain has TRBV5-4 and TRBJ1-1, with a possible D match to TRBD1 (6 bases). The CDR3 consists of 14 residues. Looked up from germline, CDR1 is SGHNT and CDR2 is YYREEE (reference sequence). The V gene lost 3 bases and the J gene lost 1 base, with 10 bases spanning the gap. CDR3 DNA: TGTGCCAGCAGCTCACAGGGTCAGAACACTGAAGCTTTCTTT. It encodes CASSSQGQNTEAFF.

The rearrangement uses TRBV11-1 and TRBJ2-1; TRBD2 matches 11 bases. From germline, CDR1 is SGHAT and CDR2 FQDESV (reference sequence). The CDR3 totals 16 residues. Unmatched junction bases numbered 6, after V lost 4 bases and J lost 4 bases. CDR3: CASSSLRLAGYNEQFF. The CDR3 region has the DNA TGTGCCAGCAGCTCCCTAAGACTAGCGGGGTACAATGAGCAGTTCTTC.

The chain employs TRBV6-5 and TRBJ2-2; 9 bases are a match to TRBD1. Trimming at V came to 6 bases and at J to 6 bases, leaving 2 bases not matched to a gene. Germline V CDR1 and CDR2: MNHEY, SVGAGI. The CDR3 totals 13 residues. The CDR3 sequence is CASRRQGAGELFF. The CDR3 DNA reads TGTGCCAGCAGAAGACAGGGGGCCGGGGAGCTGTTTTTT.

This clone was found a few times. The chain is built from TRBV30 and TRBJ1-1, with 7 bases that match TRBD1. The CDR3 covers 12 residues. From germline, CDR1 is GTSNPN and CDR2 SVGIG (reference sequence). Unmatched junction bases numbered 6, after V lost 5 bases and J lost 6 bases. This chain's CDR3 is CAWGDRAPEAFF. The CDR3 DNA is TGTGCCTGGGGAGACAGGGCTCCTGAAGCTTTCTTT.

V usage is TRBV27 and J usage is TRBJ1-2, with 7 bases identical to TRBD1. CDR3 length: 15 amino acids. The V and J ends lost 5 bases and 4 bases, in that order; junction bases with no gene match: 10. Germline V gene data show CDR1 as MNHEY and CDR2 as SMNVEV (reference sequence). DNA for the CDR3: TGTGCCAGCAGTCACGACAGGGCGGGAAGCTATGGCTACACCTTC. This encodes CASSHDRAGSYGYTF.

The DNA of the CDR3 is TGTGCCAGCAGCCCACTTGCGGGGGCCCGGGAGACCCAGTACTTC. Amino acid sequence: CASSPLAGARETQYF. V gene TRBV5-6 combines with J gene TRBJ2-5, with D perhaps matching TRBD2 (7 bases). This CDR3 region has 15 residues. Trimming left V 4 bases short and J 5 bases short, with 18 bases between. The germline gives CDR1 SGHDT, CDR2 YYEEEE. Variable domain in full (rest from reference TRBV5-6 and TRBJ2-5): DAGVTQSPTHLIKTRGQQVTLRCSPKSGHDTVSWYQQALGQGPQFIFQYYEEEERQRGNFPDRFSGHQFPNYSSELNVNALLLGDSALYLCASSPLAGARETQYFGPGTRLLVL.

This sequence joins TRBV5-4 and TRBJ2-1; 8 nucleotides match TRBD2. CDR1 SGHNT and CDR2 YYREEE come from the germline V gene (reference sequence). The CDR3 covers 15 residues. V gave up 2 bases and J gave up 4 bases; unmatched junction bases: 5. The CDR3 protein is CASSFGGGNYNEQFF. For the CDR3, the DNA is TGTGCCAGCAGCTTCGGGGGGGGCAATTACAATGAGCAGTTCTTC.

The chain joins TRBV5-1 to TRBJ2-3, with unresolved D. CDR1 is SGHRS and CDR2 is YFSETQ in the germline V gene. V gave up 2 bases and J gave up 6 bases, with 7 bases separating them. The CDR3 has 12 amino acids. The CDR3 bases are TGCGCCAGCAGCTTCTCCCTGGATACGCAGTATTTT. This gives the protein CASSFSLDTQYF.

This chain uses TRBV5-1 with TRBJ1-2; 7 bases are shared with TRBD1. Germline loops: CDR1 SGHRS, CDR2 YFSETQ. The CDR3 runs 13 residues. The trim removed 0 bases at V and 7 bases at J, leaving 3 bases unmatched. The CDR3 DNA reads as TGCGCCAGCAGCTTGGTCGCAGGGGGTGGCTACACCTTC. Translation: CASSLVAGGGYTF.

The chain employs TRBV9 and TRBJ2-5; the D gene is possibly TRBD1 (6 bases). Trimming left V 3 bases short and J 4 bases short, with 16 bases between. Looked up from germline, CDR1 is SGDLS and CDR2 is YYNGEE. The length of the CDR3 is 15 residues. The CDR3 loop reads CASSARGGSLETQYF. CDR3 sequence (DNA): TGTGCCAGCAGCGCCCGAGGGGGATCGTTAGAGACCCAGTACTTC.

The rearrangement links TRBV5-1 to TRBJ1-1; 10 bases are a match to TRBD1. This CDR3 has 14 amino acids. Trimming took 7 bases from V and 1 from J; bases not matched to a gene: 4. Germline V gives CDR1 SGHRS, CDR2 YFSETQ. The CDR3 region has the DNA TGCGCCAGCCAGACAGGGGGCGGGAACACTGAAGCTTTCTTT. Protein: CASQTGGGNTEAFF.

This chain uses TRBV30 with TRBJ1-6; D is possibly TRBD1 (6 bases). The CDR3 consists of 14 residues. The germline V gene has CDR1 GTSNPN and CDR2 SVGIG (reference sequence). The V end was cut by 4 bases, the J end by 9 bases, with 16 bases between. CDR3 in amino acids: CAWNQRGHGSPLHF. In nucleotides, the CDR3 is TGTGCCTGGAATCAACGGGGACATGGTTCACCCCTCCACTTT.

This clone was seen only a few times. The chain has TRBV25-1 and TRBJ1-6; D is unclear. V lost 3 bases to trimming and J lost 3 bases, with 3 bases between them. From germline, CDR1 is MGHDK and CDR2 SYGVNS. The CDR3 contains 13 residues. Here the CDR3 reads CASSDNYNSPLHF. The CDR3 DNA reads TGTGCCAGCAGTGATAACTATAATTCACCCCTCCACTTT. Full variable domain (outside the CDR3, taken from reference TRBV25-1 and TRBJ1-6): EADIYQTPRYLVIGTGKKITLECSQTMGHDKMYWYQQDPGMELHLIHYSYGVNSTEKGDLSSESTVSRIRTEHFPLTLESARPSHTSQYLCASSDNYNSPLHFGNGTRLTVT.

V and J are TRBV9 and TRBJ2-5, with TRBD2 matching over 14 bases. Trimming cost V 4 bases and J 5 bases; bases outside gene matches: 4. Per germline, CDR1 SGDLS and CDR2 YYNGEE. The CDR3 covers 15 residues. CDR3 in amino acids: CASSQRTSGGETQYF. Written as DNA, the CDR3 is TGTGCCAGCAGCCAACGGACTAGCGGGGGGGAGACCCAGTACTTC.

The chain couples TRBV6-1 to TRBJ1-5, with TRBD1 matching 8 bases. The CDR3 has 17 residues. The germline V gene has CDR1 MNHNS and CDR2 SASEGT. V was clipped by 0 bases and J by 1 base; unmatched bases: 5. The CDR3 reads CASSEADRVMSNQPQHF. DNA for the CDR3: TGTGCCAGCAGTGAAGCGGACAGGGTAATGAGCAATCAGCCCCAGCATTTT.

The CDR3 region has the DNA TGTGCCACTCGTACCGGGACAGGTCAAGAGACCCAGTACTTC. As protein: CATRTGTGQETQYF. The chain couples TRBV6-5 to TRBJ2-5; TRBD1 matches at 8 bases. The CDR3 loop spans 14 amino acids. V trimming: 10 bases; J trimming: 2 bases; junction bases outside the gene matches: 9. Germline V gives CDR1 MNHEY, CDR2 SVGAGI.

This clone appeared a few times. This CDR3 is also generated by other DNA sequences in the sample. The chain links TRBV7-3 to TRBJ2-5, with D perhaps matching TRBD2 (5 bases). Germline V lookup: CDR1 SGHTA, CDR2 FQGTGA. The CDR3 is made up of 13 amino acids. V was cut by 4 bases and J by 5 bases, with 11 bases left in between. The chain's CDR3 is CASSSGVGETQYF. The CDR3 DNA follows: TGTGCCAGCAGCTCCGGGGTGGGTGAGACCCAGTACTTC. The variable domain in full, completed from reference TRBV7-3 and TRBJ2-5, reads GAGVSQTPSNKVTEKGKYVELRCDPISGHTALYWYRQSLGQGPEFLIYFQGTGAADDSGLPNDRFFAVRPEGSVSTLKIQRTERGDSAVYLCASSSGVGETQYFGPGTRLLVL.

V is TRBV5-4 and J is TRBJ2-3, with 12 bases fitting TRBD2. From germline, CDR1 is SGHNT and CDR2 YYREEE (reference sequence). The CDR3 totals 15 residues. V was pared by 4 bases and J by 6 bases, with 6 bases of the junction left unmatched. The DNA of the CDR3 is TGTGCCAGCAGCGACAAAGGACTAGCGGGGGATACGCAGTATTTT. It yields the protein CASSDKGLAGDTQYF.

V is TRBV7-9 and J is TRBJ1-1, with D perhaps TRBD1 (5 bases). The CDR3 is 14 amino acids. The germline gives CDR1 SEHNR, CDR2 FQNEAQ (reference sequence). V lost 0 bases and J lost 5, with 10 bases in between. CDR3 residues: CASSLASGITEAFF. The DNA for the CDR3 is TGTGCCAGCAGCTTAGCGTCAGGGATTACTGAAGCTTTCTTT. Full variable domain (missing parts from reference TRBV7-9 and TRBJ1-1): DTGVSQNPRHKITKRGQNVTFRCDPISEHNRLYWYRQTLGQGPEFLTYFQNEAQLEKSRLLSDRFSAERPKGSFSTLEIQRTEQGDSAMYLCASSLASGITEAFFGQGTRLTVV.

The rearrangement uses TRBV6-5 and TRBJ1-2, with 7 bases that match TRBD1. The CDR3 has 15 residues. Looked up from germline, CDR1 is MNHEY and CDR2 is SVGAGI. The trim removed 1 base at V and 0 bases at J, leaving 2 bases unmatched. This chain's CDR3 is CASSYYGTANYGYTF. The CDR3 DNA reads TGTGCCAGCAGTTACTACGGGACAGCTAACTATGGCTACACCTTC.

The sample holds a few counts of this clone. The rearrangement links TRBV6-1 to TRBJ1-4; no clear D. The germline V and J ends were trimmed by 6 bases and 8 bases, with 16 bases remaining between them. This CDR3 comprises 14 residues. CDR1 is MNHNS and CDR2 is SASEGT in the germline V gene. The CDR3 region is CASRTNARGEKLFF. CDR3 nucleotides: TGTGCCAGCAGAACCAATGCTCGCGGGGAAAAACTGTTTTTT.